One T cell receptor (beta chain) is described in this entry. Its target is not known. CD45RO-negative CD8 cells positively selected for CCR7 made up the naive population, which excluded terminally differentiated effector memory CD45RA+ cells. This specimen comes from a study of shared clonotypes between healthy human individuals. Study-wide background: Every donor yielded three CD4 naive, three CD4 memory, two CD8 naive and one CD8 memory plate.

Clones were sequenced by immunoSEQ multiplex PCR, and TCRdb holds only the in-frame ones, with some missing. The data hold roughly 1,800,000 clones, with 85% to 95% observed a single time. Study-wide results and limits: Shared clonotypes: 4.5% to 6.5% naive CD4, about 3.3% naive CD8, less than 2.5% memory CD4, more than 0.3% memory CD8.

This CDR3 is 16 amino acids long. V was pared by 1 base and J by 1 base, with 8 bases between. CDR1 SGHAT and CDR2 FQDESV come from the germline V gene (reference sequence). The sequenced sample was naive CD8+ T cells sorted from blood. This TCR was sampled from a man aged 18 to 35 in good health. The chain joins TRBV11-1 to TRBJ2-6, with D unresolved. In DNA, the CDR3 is TGTGCCAGCAGCTTAGTAAGGCATTCTGGGGCCAACGTCCTGACTTTC. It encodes CASSLVRHSGANVLTF.